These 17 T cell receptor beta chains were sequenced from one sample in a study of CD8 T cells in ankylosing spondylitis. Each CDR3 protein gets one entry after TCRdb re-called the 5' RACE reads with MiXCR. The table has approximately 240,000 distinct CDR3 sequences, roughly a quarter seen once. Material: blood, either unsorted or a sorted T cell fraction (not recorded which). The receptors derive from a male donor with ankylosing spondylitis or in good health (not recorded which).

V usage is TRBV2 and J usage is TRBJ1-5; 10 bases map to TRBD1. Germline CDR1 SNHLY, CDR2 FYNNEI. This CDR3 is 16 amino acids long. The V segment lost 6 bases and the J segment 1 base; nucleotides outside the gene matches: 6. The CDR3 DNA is TGTGCCAGCAGGGCCGGACAGGGGGGAAGCAATCAGCCCCAGCATTTT. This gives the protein CASRAGQGGSNQPQHF.

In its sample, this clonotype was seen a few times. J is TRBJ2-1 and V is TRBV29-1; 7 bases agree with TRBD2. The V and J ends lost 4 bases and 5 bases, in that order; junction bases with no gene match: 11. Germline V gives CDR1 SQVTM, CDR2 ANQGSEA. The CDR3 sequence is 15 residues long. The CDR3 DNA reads TGCAGCGTTGGGACTAGACTAGCTACCCACAATGAGCAGTTCTTC. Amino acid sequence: CSVGTRLATHNEQFF.

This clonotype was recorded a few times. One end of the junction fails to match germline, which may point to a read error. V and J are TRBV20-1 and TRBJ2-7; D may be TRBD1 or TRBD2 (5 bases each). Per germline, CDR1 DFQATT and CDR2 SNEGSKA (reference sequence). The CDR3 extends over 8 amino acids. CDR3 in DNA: TGTTTTCCGGGACCCCAGTACTTC. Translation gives CFPGPQYF.

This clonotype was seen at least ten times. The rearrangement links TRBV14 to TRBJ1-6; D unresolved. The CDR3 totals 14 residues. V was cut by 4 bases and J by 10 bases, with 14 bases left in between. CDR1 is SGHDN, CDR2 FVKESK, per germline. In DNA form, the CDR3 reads TGTGCCAGCAGCCGACGGCCCTCTGGATCACCCCTCCACTTT. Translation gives CASSRRPSGSPLHF.

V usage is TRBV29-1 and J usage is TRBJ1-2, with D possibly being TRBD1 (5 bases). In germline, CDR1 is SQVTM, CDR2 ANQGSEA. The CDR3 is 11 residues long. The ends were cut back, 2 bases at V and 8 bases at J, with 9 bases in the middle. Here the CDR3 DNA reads TGCAGCGTTGAAAACAGGCGAGGCTACACCTTC. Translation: CSVENRRGYTF.

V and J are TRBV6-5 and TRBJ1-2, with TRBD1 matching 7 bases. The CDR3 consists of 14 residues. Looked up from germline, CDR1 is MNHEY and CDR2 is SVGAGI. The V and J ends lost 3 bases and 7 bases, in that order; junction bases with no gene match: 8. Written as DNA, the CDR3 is TGTGCCAGCAGTTATCGAAGGGGGCTGATTGGCTACACCTTC. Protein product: CASSYRRGLIGYTF.

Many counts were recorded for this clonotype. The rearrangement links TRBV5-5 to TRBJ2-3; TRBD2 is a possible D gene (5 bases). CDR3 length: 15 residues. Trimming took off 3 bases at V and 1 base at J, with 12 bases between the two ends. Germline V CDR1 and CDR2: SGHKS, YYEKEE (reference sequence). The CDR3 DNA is TGTGCCAGCAGCTCTCTGCACGGGGGCACAGATACGCAGTATTTT. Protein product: CASSSLHGGTDTQYF.

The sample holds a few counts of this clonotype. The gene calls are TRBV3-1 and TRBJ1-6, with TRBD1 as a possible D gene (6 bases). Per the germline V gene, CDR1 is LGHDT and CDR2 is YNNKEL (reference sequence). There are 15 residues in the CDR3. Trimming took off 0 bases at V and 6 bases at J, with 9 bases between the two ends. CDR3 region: CASSQERGRNSPLHF. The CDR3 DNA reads TGTGCCAGCAGCCAAGAACGGGGGCGTAATTCACCCCTCCACTTT.

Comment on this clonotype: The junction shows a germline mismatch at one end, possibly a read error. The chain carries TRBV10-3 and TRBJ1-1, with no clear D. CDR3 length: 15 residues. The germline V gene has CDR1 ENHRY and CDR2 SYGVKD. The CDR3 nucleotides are TGTGCCATCCGTGAGCGAGTACAGAAGAACACTGAAGCTTTCTTT. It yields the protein CAIRERVQKNTEAFF.

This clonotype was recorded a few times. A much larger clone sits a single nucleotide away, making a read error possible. DNA for the CDR3: TGCAGTGCTAGAGGCACAGTGGGAGACTATGGCTACACCTTC. It codes for CSARGTVGDYGYTF. The gene calls are TRBV20-1 and TRBJ1-2; no clear D gene. The CDR3 runs to 14 residues. V was pared by 1 base and J by 3 bases, with 12 bases between. Looked up from germline, CDR1 is DFQATT and CDR2 is SNEGSKA (reference sequence).

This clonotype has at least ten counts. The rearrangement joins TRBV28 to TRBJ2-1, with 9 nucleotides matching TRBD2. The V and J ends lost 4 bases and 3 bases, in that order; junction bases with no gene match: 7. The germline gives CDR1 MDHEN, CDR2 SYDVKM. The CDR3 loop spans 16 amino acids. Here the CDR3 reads CASSSTSGLRYNEQFF. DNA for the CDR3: TGTGCCAGCAGTTCAACTAGCGGGTTACGCTACAATGAGCAGTTCTTC. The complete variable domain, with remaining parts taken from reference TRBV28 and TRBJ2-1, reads DVKVTQSSRYLVKRTGEKVFLECVQDMDHENMFWYRQDPGLGLRLIYFSYDVKMKEKGDIPEGYSVSREKKERFSLILESASTNQTSMYLCASSSTSGLRYNEQFFGPGTRLTVL.

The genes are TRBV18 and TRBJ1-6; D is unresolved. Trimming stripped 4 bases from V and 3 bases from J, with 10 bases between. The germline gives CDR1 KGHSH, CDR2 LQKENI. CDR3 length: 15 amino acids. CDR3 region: CASSQREIYNSPLHF. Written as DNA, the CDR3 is TGTGCCAGCTCACAAAGAGAAATCTATAATTCACCCCTCCACTTT.

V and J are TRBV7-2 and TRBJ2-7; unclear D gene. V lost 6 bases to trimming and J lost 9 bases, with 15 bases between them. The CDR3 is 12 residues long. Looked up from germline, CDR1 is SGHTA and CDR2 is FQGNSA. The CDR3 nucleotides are TGTGCCAGCAGTTTTCGGACCGCCGGGCAGTACTTC. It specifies CASSFRTAGQYF. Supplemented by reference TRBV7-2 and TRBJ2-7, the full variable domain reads GAGVSQSPSNKVTEKGKDVELRCDPISGHTALYWYRQSLGQGLEFLIYFQGNSAPDKSGLPSDRFSAERTGGSVSTLTIQRTQQEDSAVYLCASSFRTAGQYFGPGTRLTVT.

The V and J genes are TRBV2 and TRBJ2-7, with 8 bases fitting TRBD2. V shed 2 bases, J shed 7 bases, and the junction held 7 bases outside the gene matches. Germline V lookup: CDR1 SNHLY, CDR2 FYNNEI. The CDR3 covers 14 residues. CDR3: CASSEWRGGSEQYF. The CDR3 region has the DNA TGTGCCAGCAGTGAATGGCGCGGGGGGTCTGAGCAGTACTTC.

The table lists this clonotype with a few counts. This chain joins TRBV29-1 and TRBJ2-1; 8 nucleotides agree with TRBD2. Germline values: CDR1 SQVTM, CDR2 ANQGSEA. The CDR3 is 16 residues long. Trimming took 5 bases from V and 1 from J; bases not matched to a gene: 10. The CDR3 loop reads CSVFGLAPKSYNEQFF. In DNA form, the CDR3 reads TGCAGCGTTTTCGGACTAGCCCCGAAGTCCTACAATGAGCAGTTCTTC.

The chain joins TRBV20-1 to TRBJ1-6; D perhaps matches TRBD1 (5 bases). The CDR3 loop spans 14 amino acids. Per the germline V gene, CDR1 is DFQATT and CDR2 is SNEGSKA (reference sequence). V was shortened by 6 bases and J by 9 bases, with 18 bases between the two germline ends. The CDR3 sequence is CSARTGTNTSPLHF. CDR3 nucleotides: TGCAGTGCCAGGACGGGGACCAACACTTCACCCCTCCACTTT.

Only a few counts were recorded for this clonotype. The CDR3 reads CSAPGRQGRGETQYF. The CDR3 DNA follows: TGCAGTGCCCCGGGTCGACAGGGCCGAGGAGAGACCCAGTACTTC. The chain links TRBV20-1 to TRBJ2-5, with 7 bases matching TRBD1. Trimming at V came to 6 bases and at J to 4 bases, leaving 14 bases not matched to a gene. The CDR3 covers 15 residues. The germline V gene has CDR1 DFQATT and CDR2 SNEGSKA (reference sequence).